The subject of this entry is one TCR beta chain. The antigen is undetermined. CDR3 length: 15 amino acids. V shed 7 bases, J shed 2 bases, and the junction held 7 bases outside the gene matches. Germline V gene sequence: CDR1 SGHDN, CDR2 FVKESK. These data originate in a study of siplizumab effects on memory and regulatory T cells. Study-wide findings and caveats: An assignable naive or memory phenotype was lacking in roughly 75-95% of proliferating CD4+ or CD8+ clones. Naive T cells appeared more diverse than memory cells and seemed to be major alloresponse contributors.

Per-sample assaying covered roughly 93,000 TCR templates. Using immunoSEQ multiplex PCR, the repertoire was profiled, and TCRdb retains in-frame clones only, with some absent. The sample consists of over 100,000 clones, about 90% of them appearing once. V and J are TRBV14 and TRBJ2-2; 7 positions match TRBD2. This receptor was taken from a human donor in good health. The material sequenced was CD4+ T cells sorted from blood. The CDR3 DNA sequence: TGTGCCAGCAAGGGGCCTAGCGGCAACACCGGGGAGCTGTTTTTT. As protein: CASKGPSGNTGELFF.